The present TCR beta chain was sequenced within a study of early T cells in non-severe SARS-CoV-2 infection. Study context: Sequenced bulk RNA came from whole blood that was unsorted, and chains were unpaired.

The CDR3 has 15 amino acids. V gave up 5 bases and J gave up 5 bases; unmatched junction bases: 4. Germline CDR1 and CDR2: SGHTA and FQGNSA. Using its own MiXCR run on the 5' RACE reads, TCRdb lists one record per CDR3 protein. The data hold tens of thousands of distinct CDR3 sequences, with about 6.2% observed a single time. This clonotype was seen ten or more times. This chain joins TRBV7-2 and TRBJ2-3; TRBD2 matches 13 bases. The TCR originated in an adult who was a healthcare worker with PCR-confirmed SARS-CoV-2 infection or an uninfected control (not recorded which). The sequenced material came from whole blood. CDR3 DNA: TGTGCCAGCAGCACCCGGACTAGCGGGAGAGATACGCAGTATTTT. Amino acid sequence: CASSTRTSGRDTQYF.